This T cell receptor (beta chain) was recorded in a study of cytomegalovirus exposure and HLA in healthy donors. Study-level points and caveats: Subsequent analysis of the 120 or so validation repertoires found a tendency for first-cohort TCR clusters to co-occur. It was reportedly the case that the classifier diagnosed cytomegalovirus status with high specificity and sensitivity. Rarity marked most TCR sequences, yet some public TCRs occurred in many donors.

This clone was counted a single time. Its antigen is unidentified. The repertoire was sequenced with immunoSEQ multiplex PCR; TCRdb's copy has only in-frame clones and lacks some. Among over 150,000 clones, under 95% were seen once, and the ten largest hold over 2.5%. CDR3 size: 15 residues. V was clipped by 2 bases and J by 4 bases, with 12 bases between them. The germline gives CDR1 PRHDT, CDR2 FYEKMQ (reference sequence). This clonotype originated in a woman between 18 and 29 years old in good health and CMV-seropositive. V gene TRBV13 combines with J gene TRBJ1-3; D not certain. Sequenced: PBMCs. CDR3 DNA: TGTGCCAGCAGCTTAAGGAGGAGAGAAGGAAACACCATATATTTT. Translated: CASSLRRREGNTIYF.